This TCR beta chain originates from a study of shared clonotypes between healthy human individuals. Study in general: CD4 naive cells filled three plates per donor, CD4 memory three, CD8 naive two and CD8 memory one.

A note on this clone: What it recognizes is unknown.

General study points: Sharing across four donors was highest in naive CD4 (around 5%) and lowest in memory CD8 (approximately 0.4%).

CDR3 length equals 14 residues. The ends lost 5 bases at V and 6 bases at J; junction bases unmatched: 5. Germline CDR1 and CDR2: SGHAT and FQDESV (reference sequence). TCRdb keeps only in-frame clones here, not all; method: immunoSEQ multiplex PCR. The table records some 2.1 million clones, about 94% of them present only once. Terminally differentiated effector memory CD45RA+ cells were left out of the naive CD8 fraction, which was CD45RO-negative and positively selected for CCR7. The source is a man younger than 35 in good health. Sequences were obtained from naive CD8+ T cells sorted from blood. V usage is TRBV11-1 and J usage is TRBJ2-5; 11 nucleotides line up with TRBD2. The CDR3 region has the DNA TGTGCCAGCAGCAGTAGCGGGGGGGCGAAGACCCAGTACTTC. Its translation: CASSSSGGAKTQYF.